A single sample is the source of the 15 T cell receptor beta chains below, sequenced in a study of T cells after yellow fever vaccination. TCRdb re-called the 5' RACE reads with MiXCR, one entry per CDR3 protein. The table has 200,000 to 300,000 distinct CDR3 sequences, approximately 6.3% seen once; the top ten hold 0.8% to 1.2%. Sequenced here: CD4+ T cells sorted from PBMCs, sampled on the day of the yellow fever booster vaccination. The receptors shown here come from a man aged 25-45 years who received the YFV17D yellow fever vaccine.

A note on this clonotype: This may come from a read error, since a much larger clone is one base off. The chain carries TRBV29-1 and TRBJ2-1; possible D gene TRBD2, 6 bases. The CDR3 extends over 15 amino acids. Germline loops: CDR1 SQVTM, CDR2 ANQGSEA. The CDR3 coding sequence is TGCAGCGTATCGGGAGCGGACCAGAACTACAATGAGCATTTCTTC. It translates to CSVSGADQNYNEHFF.

This chain uses TRBV20-1 with TRBJ2-1; 7 nucleotides align to TRBD2. Germline loops: CDR1 DFQATT, CDR2 SNEGSKA (reference sequence). The CDR3 totals 14 residues. V gave up 6 bases and J gave up 4 bases; unmatched junction bases: 9. The DNA of the CDR3 is TGCAGTGCCCCCAGCGGGGCACGGTACAATGAGCAGTTCTTC. This codes for CSAPSGARYNEQFF.

This clonotype was seen ten or more times. This rearrangement joins TRBV7-2 to TRBJ2-2; TRBD2 matches at 12 bases. This CDR3 contains 14 residues. In germline, CDR1 is SGHTA, CDR2 FQGNSA. With 4 bases clipped from V and 7 bases from J, the junction kept 1 base outside the gene matches. CDR3 in DNA: TGTGCCAGCAGCTCTAGCGGGAGGGTCGGGGAGCTGTTTTTT. This sequence encodes CASSSSGRVGELFF.

The chain employs TRBV12-3 or TRBV12-4 and TRBJ1-2; TRBD1 agrees at 7 bases. The CDR3 totals 15 residues. V was clipped by 5 bases and J by 5 bases; unmatched bases: 11. CDR3 in DNA: TGTGCCAGCAGTCTAACAGGGGCCGCAGGGTATGGCTACACCTTC. Its translation is CASSLTGAAGYGYTF.

The chain is built from TRBV7-8 and TRBJ2-5, with 7 bases identical to TRBD1. There are 13 residues in the CDR3. CDR1 is SGHVS and CDR2 is FQNEAQ in the germline V gene. The junction had 7 bases not matched to a gene; V was cut back by 8 bases and J by 4 bases. The DNA for the CDR3 is TGTGCCAGCGAAAAAAACAGGGGAGAGACCCAGTACTTC. It yields the protein CASEKNRGETQYF.

Many counts were recorded for this clonotype. The chain carries TRBV12-3 or TRBV12-4 and TRBJ2-1, with 8 bases that match TRBD2. This CDR3 has 14 residues. V shed 5 bases, J shed 14 bases, and the junction held 14 bases outside the gene matches. DNA of the CDR3: TGTGCCAGCAGTGCTCAACCGCCCGGGACTAGGGAGTTCTTC. It translates to CASSAQPPGTREFF.

This clonotype was recorded a few times. The V and J genes are TRBV27 and TRBJ2-7; TRBD1 aligns across 9 bases. The CDR3 totals 15 residues. The germline gives CDR1 MNHEY, CDR2 SMNVEV (reference sequence). V dropped 6 bases and J dropped 5; count of bases not matched to a gene: 11. The CDR3 protein is CASRIHRQGEDEQYF. In nucleotides, the CDR3 is TGTGCCAGCAGGATTCATAGACAGGGGGAGGACGAGCAGTACTTC.

This clonotype was picked up many times. The V and J genes are TRBV7-2 and TRBJ2-1; TRBD1 matches 8 bases. This CDR3 is 15 amino acids long. The germline CDR1 and CDR2 sequences are SGHTA and FQGNSA. The junction had 14 bases not matched to a gene; V was cut back by 8 bases and J by 8 bases. CDR3 DNA sequence: TGTGCCAGCTCTTATGGACAGGGAAGGTTGCATGAGCAGTTCTTC. Translation: CASSYGQGRLHEQFF.

This clonotype was seen a handful of times. The chain couples TRBV25-1 to TRBJ2-2; D could derive from TRBD1 or TRBD2 (6 bases each). V lost 0 bases to trimming and J lost 9 bases, with 11 bases between them. Germline lookup yields CDR1 MGHDK and CDR2 SYGVNS. The CDR3 has 14 residues. The CDR3 DNA follows: TGTGCCAGCAGTGAATACGGGGGCTCTAGGGAGCTGTTTTTT. Encoded protein: CASSEYGGSRELFF.

This clonotype showed up many times. V gene TRBV20-1 combines with J gene TRBJ2-7; TRBD2 might be the D (5 bases). Looked up from germline, CDR1 is DFQATT and CDR2 is SNEGSKA (reference sequence). Deletions cut 3 bases from V and 1 base from J, with 10 bases between. The CDR3 spans 13 residues. The CDR3 DNA sequence: TGCAGTGCTAGTTTCGGGAAATCCTACGAGCAGTACTTC. Protein sequence: CSASFGKSYEQYF.

The rearrangement links TRBV29-1 to TRBJ2-3; 7 nucleotides align to TRBD2. Germline assignment: CDR1 SQVTM and CDR2 ANQGSEA. Germline trimming cut 6 bases from V and 4 bases from J; bases unmatched to any gene: 13. This CDR3 is 15 amino acids long. CDR3 amino acids: CSVERDPRDSDTQYF. In DNA form, the CDR3 reads TGCAGCGTGGAGCGGGACCCAAGGGACTCAGATACGCAGTATTTT.

Comment on this clonotype: A read error is possible here, since a much larger clone lies one base away. The J gene is TRBJ1-2, the V gene TRBV6-2 or TRBV6-3; TRBD1 agrees at 7 bases. This CDR3 has 15 residues. J gave up 4 bases and V 0 bases, and 5 bases lay outside the gene matches. CDR1 and CDR2 from the germline V gene are MNHEY and SVGEGT. DNA of the CDR3: TGTGCCAGCAGTTACTCGGCACAGGGGACCTATGGCTACACCTTC. Translation: CASSYSAQGTYGYTF.

This clonotype occurred a few times. This chain links TRBV18 with TRBJ2-7; 7 nucleotides line up with TRBD1. After removal of 4 bases from V and 0 bases from J, the junction contained 9 bases not matched to a gene. Germline V gene sequence: CDR1 KGHSH, CDR2 LQKENI. There are 16 residues in the CDR3. CDR3 in DNA: TGTGCCAGCTCACAGACTATACAGGGGTTCTCCTACGAGCAGTACTTC. Translating it yields CASSQTIQGFSYEQYF.

The V and J genes are TRBV7-8 and TRBJ2-1; 7 positions match TRBD2. Unmatched junction bases numbered 4, after V lost 5 bases and J lost 0 bases. The length of the CDR3 is 15 residues. Germline CDR1 reads SGHVS; CDR2 reads FQNEAQ. The CDR3 DNA reads TGTGCCAGCAGCCAAGCGGGGAGCTCCTACAATGAGCAGTTCTTC. Protein sequence: CASSQAGSSYNEQFF.

This clonotype was seen a handful of times. This chain links TRBV20-1 with TRBJ1-2; D remains unclear. The CDR3 length is 12 residues. Per the germline V gene, CDR1 is DFQATT and CDR2 is SNEGSKA (reference sequence). V lost 3 bases and J 9 bases, leaving 14 bases between the germline ends. This CDR3 is CSASYQPLSYTF. In nucleotides, the CDR3 is TGCAGTGCTAGCTACCAACCGCTAAGCTACACCTTC.